What follows are 32 T cell receptor beta chains derived from one specimen sequenced in a study of cytotoxic CD8 clonotypes in ibrutinib-treated CLL. Clones were sequenced by immunoSEQ multiplex PCR, and TCRdb holds only the in-frame ones, with some missing. Seen here are about 28,000 clones, less than 75% observed once, and the top ten hold approximately 5%. Sequencing used PBMCs, obtained before ibrutinib treatment. These receptors were taken from a human donor with chronic lymphocytic leukemia.

This rearrangement joins TRBV27 to TRBJ1-5; the D is unclear. Trimming cost V 7 bases and J 0 bases, with 13 bases left between them. CDR1 and CDR2 from the germline V gene are MNHEY and SMNVEV (reference sequence). CDR3 length equals 15 residues. CDR3 protein: CASTSTPSSNQPQHF. CDR3 sequence (DNA): TGTGCCAGCACCTCCACCCCCTCTAGCAATCAGCCCCAGCATTTT.

The rearrangement uses TRBV7-8 and TRBJ2-7, with 10 nucleotides matching TRBD1. CDR3 length: 15 residues. From germline, CDR1 is SGHVS and CDR2 FQNEAQ. Trimming at V came to 5 bases and at J to 6 bases, leaving 10 bases not matched to a gene. This CDR3 reads CASSVGGTGVGEQYF. CDR3 nucleotide sequence: TGTGCCAGCAGCGTAGGAGGGACAGGGGTAGGCGAGCAGTACTTC.

This clone was seen just once. The chain has TRBV10-3 and TRBJ1-2, with D unresolved. The CDR3 has 14 amino acids. Trimming cost V 0 bases and J 5 bases, with 10 bases left between them. Germline loops: CDR1 ENHRY, CDR2 SYGVKD. In nucleotides, the CDR3 is TGTGCCATCAGTGAGTCGCAGAATACTTATGGCTACACCTTC. This translates into CAISESQNTYGYTF.

The genes are TRBV25-1 and TRBJ2-7; D may be TRBD1 or TRBD2 (5 bases each). V was pared by 5 bases and J by 4 bases, with 21 bases between. The CDR3 runs 16 residues. Per germline, CDR1 MGHDK and CDR2 SYGVNS. The DNA of the CDR3 is TGTGCCAGCAGTTTCGGTTGGGGGTCTAAAGGGTACGAGCAGTACTTC. Translated: CASSFGWGSKGYEQYF.

This clone has more than one count but fewer than ten. The chain employs TRBV2 and TRBJ2-1; 13 nucleotides align to TRBD2. This CDR3 has 14 residues. The V gene end was trimmed by 9 bases and the J gene end by 7 bases; junction bases not matched to a gene: 6. Germline CDR1 SNHLY, CDR2 FYNNEI. The CDR3 loop reads CASRTSGSWNEQFF. The DNA for the CDR3 is TGTGCCAGTAGGACTAGCGGGAGTTGGAATGAGCAGTTCTTC.

The rearrangement links TRBV20-1 to TRBJ2-7; no clear D. Germline CDR1 DFQATT, CDR2 SNEGSKA (reference sequence). This CDR3 spans 10 amino acids. The V gene lost 3 bases and the J gene lost 5 bases, with 5 bases spanning the gap. The CDR3 nucleotides are TGCAGTGCTAGTGACCACGAGCAGTACTTC. Translated, it gives CSASDHEQYF.

This chain links TRBV19 with TRBJ2-5, with no clear D. The CDR3 length is 13 residues. Trimming pared 1 base from V and 5 bases from J, leaving 8 bases between. CDR1 and CDR2 from the germline V gene are LNHDA and SQIVND (reference sequence). This chain's CDR3 is CASSIAQVETQYF. The CDR3 DNA reads as TGTGCCAGTAGTATAGCCCAGGTTGAGACCCAGTACTTC.

The gene calls are TRBV9 and TRBJ1-1; D is perhaps TRBD1 (6 bases). CDR1 and CDR2 (germline): SGDLS, YYNGEE. Trimming pared 5 bases from V and 2 bases from J, leaving 13 bases between. The CDR3 contains 14 residues. The CDR3 region is CASRRGSGNTEAFF. CDR3 in DNA: TGTGCCAGCAGAAGGGGGTCAGGAAACACTGAAGCTTTCTTT.

The V call is TRBV2, the J call TRBJ1-2, with D possibly TRBD1 on 5 matching bases. The V gene's germline CDR1 is SNHLY and CDR2 FYNNEI. Trimming removed 5 bases at V and 0 bases at J, with 19 bases between. The CDR3 is 17 amino acids. CDR3: CASSPWNLDSPNYGYTF. In DNA form, the CDR3 reads TGTGCCAGCAGTCCTTGGAACCTTGACAGTCCTAACTATGGCTACACCTTC. The full variable domain, with the rest looked up from reference TRBV2 and TRBJ1-2, is EPEVTQTPSHQVTQMGQEVILRCVPISNHLYFYWYRQILGQKVEFLVSFYNNEISEKSEIFDDQFSVERPDGSNFTLKIRSTKLEDSAMYFCASSPWNLDSPNYGYTFGSGTRLTVV.

Only one count was recorded for this clone. The V and J genes are TRBV4-3 and TRBJ2-1; D might be TRBD1 (6 bases). From germline, CDR1 is LGHNA and CDR2 YSLEER. The CDR3 is made up of 13 amino acids. With 4 bases removed from V and 7 bases from J, the gap between germline ends came to 11 bases. The DNA of the CDR3 is TGCGCCAGCAGCCGGAGAGGGGGTAATGAGCAGTTCTTC. Protein: CASSRRGGNEQFF.

The rearrangement joins TRBV4-1 to TRBJ1-5; D is possibly TRBD1 (5 bases). The length of the CDR3 is 14 residues. CDR1 is MGHRA and CDR2 is YSYEKL in the germline V gene. Trimming removed 1 base at V and 5 bases at J, with 9 bases between. The CDR3 DNA is TGCGCCAGCAGCCAAGTCTTGGGGGATCAGCCCCAGCATTTT. Protein sequence: CASSQVLGDQPQHF.

This chain links TRBV10-3 with TRBJ2-5, with D perhaps matching TRBD1 (6 bases). The CDR3 is made up of 12 amino acids. Germline V lookup: CDR1 ENHRY, CDR2 SYGVKD. The V gene lost 8 bases and the J gene lost 3 bases, with 10 bases spanning the gap. The CDR3 region is CAIEAGEETQYF. The DNA for the CDR3 is TGTGCCATCGAGGCAGGGGAAGAGACCCAGTACTTC.

The chain employs TRBV29-1 and TRBJ2-7; TRBD2 matches 7 bases. Per the germline V gene, CDR1 is SQVTM and CDR2 is ANQGSEA. This CDR3 is 13 amino acids long. V shed 2 bases, J shed 6 bases, and the junction held 7 bases outside the gene matches. The chain's CDR3 is CSVEIGRAGEQYF. CDR3 nucleotides: TGCAGCGTTGAAATTGGGAGGGCCGGCGAGCAGTACTTC.

This rearrangement joins TRBV7-8 to TRBJ2-1, with 14 bases fitting TRBD2. Germline loops: CDR1 SGHVS, CDR2 FQNEAQ. The ends lost 0 bases at V and 4 bases at J; junction bases unmatched: 2. This CDR3 region has 17 residues. CDR3 residues: CASSLARTSGRYNEQFF. CDR3 nucleotides: TGTGCCAGCAGCTTAGCGAGGACTAGCGGGAGGTACAATGAGCAGTTCTTC. Looking up the rest from reference TRBV7-8 and TRBJ2-1 gives the full variable domain: GAGVSQSPRYKVAKRGQDVALRCDPISGHVSLFWYQQALGQGPEFLTYFQNEAQLDKSGLPSDRFFAERPEGSVSTLKIQRTQQEDSAVYLCASSLARTSGRYNEQFFGPGTRLTVL.

The chain carries TRBV10-3 and TRBJ2-2; 7 positions match TRBD1. This CDR3 has 14 amino acids. Trimming cost V 10 bases and J 2 bases; bases outside gene matches: 7. Per germline, CDR1 ENHRY and CDR2 SYGVKD. The CDR3 DNA is TGTGCCACACAGAGGGACAGCAACACCGGGGAGCTGTTTTTT. This encodes CATQRDSNTGELFF.

This clone appeared a few times. The chain has TRBV10-2 and TRBJ1-4; TRBD1 aligns across 12 bases. Trimming removed 6 bases from V and 1 base from J; junction bases left unmatched: 9. The CDR3 totals 18 residues. In germline, CDR1 is WSHSY, CDR2 SAAADI. The CDR3 region is CASSTPRDRGLTNEKLFF. CDR3 sequence (DNA): TGCGCCAGCAGCACCCCCCGGGACAGGGGGCTAACTAATGAAAAACTGTTTTTT.

The V and J genes are TRBV18 and TRBJ2-5; D not resolved. In germline, CDR1 is KGHSH, CDR2 LQKENI. V dropped 6 bases and J dropped 1 base, with 12 bases sitting between them. This CDR3 contains 14 residues. CDR3 in amino acids: CASSADSAQETQYF. The CDR3 nucleotides are TGTGCCAGCTCGGCCGACTCCGCCCAAGAGACCCAGTACTTC.

The rearrangement joins TRBV29-1 to TRBJ2-5, with TRBD2 identical over 7 bases. This CDR3 has 12 amino acids. Germline lookup yields CDR1 SQVTM and CDR2 ANQGSEA. V lost 5 bases and J lost 3; bases outside the gene matches: 3. CDR3 in amino acids: CSVWDYKETQYF. The CDR3 nucleotides are TGCAGCGTTTGGGACTACAAAGAGACCCAGTACTTC.

This clone was seen only a few times. The V call is TRBV5-1, the J call TRBJ2-5; D not certain. With 0 bases removed from V and 2 bases from J, the gap between germline ends came to 5 bases. CDR1 and CDR2 from the germline V gene are SGHRS and YFSETQ. This CDR3 has 13 residues. The CDR3 coding sequence is TGCGCCAGCAGCTTGGCATTGCAAGAGACCCAGTACTTC. Protein sequence: CASSLALQETQYF.

CDR3 residues: CASRKRGAGETQYF. CDR3 coding DNA: TGTGCCAGCAGAAAGCGGGGGGCGGGAGAGACCCAGTACTTC. The chain is built from TRBV6-5 and TRBJ2-5; 9 bases are a match to TRBD2. The CDR3 runs to 14 residues. The ends lost 6 bases at V and 4 bases at J; junction bases unmatched: 6. Germline loops: CDR1 MNHEY, CDR2 SVGAGI.

The V gene is TRBV6-6, the J gene TRBJ2-7; 8 nucleotides match TRBD1. The ends lost 0 bases at V and 6 bases at J; junction bases unmatched: 10. This CDR3 contains 16 residues. Germline CDR1 is MNHNY and CDR2 is SVGAGI (reference sequence). The CDR3 loop reads CASSYSNLGQGGEQYF. DNA of the CDR3: TGTGCCAGCAGTTACTCGAACCTAGGACAGGGAGGCGAGCAGTACTTC.

In this sample, this clone turned up a few times. This chain connects TRBV18 to TRBJ2-7, with 7 bases identical to TRBD1. There are 15 residues in the CDR3. V lost 3 bases, J lost 3 bases, and 8 bases stayed unmatched. Germline-derived CDR1 and CDR2 are KGHSH and LQKENI. The CDR3 reads CASSPSTGVGYEQYF. DNA for the CDR3: TGTGCCAGCTCACCCAGTACAGGGGTGGGCTACGAGCAGTACTTC.

This sequence joins TRBV7-8 and TRBJ2-5, with 9 bases aligning to TRBD2. Germline CDR1 is SGHVS and CDR2 is FQNEAQ. The J segment lost 1 base and the V segment lost 3 bases, leaving 21 bases of the junction unmatched. The CDR3 runs to 21 residues. CDR3 DNA sequence: TGTGCCAGCAGCTTTCCGAGCGACGGCAGGGGGGAGACTAGCGGCCAAGAGACCCAGTACTTC. It is translated as CASSFPSDGRGETSGQETQYF.

There are a few counts of this clone. V usage is TRBV7-6 and J usage is TRBJ1-4; 8 bases are a match to TRBD1. CDR3 size: 15 residues. The trim removed 2 bases at V and 8 bases at J, leaving 7 bases unmatched. From germline, CDR1 is SGHVS and CDR2 FNYEAQ. The CDR3 region has the DNA TGTGCCAGCAGCTTACGGGCAGGGGGCACGGAAAAACTGTTTTTT. It translates to CASSLRAGGTEKLFF.

This rearrangement joins TRBV5-1 to TRBJ2-5; TRBD1 aligns across 8 bases. Looked up from germline, CDR1 is SGHRS and CDR2 is YFSETQ. This CDR3 comprises 14 residues. Trimming cost V 0 bases and J 5 bases; bases outside gene matches: 3. The CDR3 is CASSLGQGSETQYF. CDR3 nucleotide sequence: TGCGCCAGCAGCTTGGGACAGGGGTCGGAGACCCAGTACTTC.

The chain is built from TRBV5-1 and TRBJ1-1, with TRBD1 matching 8 bases. Germline V gene data show CDR1 as SGHRS and CDR2 as YFSETQ. This CDR3 has 16 residues. The V and J ends lost 5 bases and 1 base, in that order; junction bases with no gene match: 10. The CDR3 bases are TGCGCCAGCAGTTATAGTCCAGGGGGCGAGAACACTGAAGCTTTCTTT. Its translation is CASSYSPGGENTEAFF.

The V gene is TRBV7-2, the J gene TRBJ2-6; D might be TRBD1 (6 bases). The CDR3 has 17 amino acids. The germline V gene encodes CDR1 SGHTA and CDR2 FQGNSA. Trimming cost V 5 bases and J 0 bases, with 14 bases left between them. CDR3 protein: CASSLYRTVSGANVLTF. The CDR3, as DNA: TGTGCCAGCAGCCTATACCGGACAGTCTCTGGGGCCAACGTCCTGACTTTC.

CDR3 in DNA: TGTGCCAGCAGCTTAAGGCAGGGGGCAGAGGAGCTGTTTTTT. Translation: CASSLRQGAEELFF. The V and J genes are TRBV7-3 and TRBJ2-2, with 8 bases lining up with TRBD1. V was clipped by 1 base and J by 10 bases; unmatched bases: 5. The CDR3 has 14 residues. The V gene's germline CDR1 is SGHTA and CDR2 FQGTGA. The entire variable domain, with the rest obtained from reference TRBV7-3 and TRBJ2-2, is as follows: GAGVSQTPSNKVTEKGKYVELRCDPISGHTALYWYRQSLGQGPEFLIYFQGTGAADDSGLPNDRFFAVRPEGSVSTLKIQRTERGDSAVYLCASSLRQGAEELFFGEGSRLTVL.

This clone was detected only a few times. The chain couples TRBV4-1 to TRBJ2-2; D unclear. CDR3 size: 11 residues. The V and J ends lost 3 bases and 7 bases respectively, with 3 bases between them. Germline CDR1 MGHRA, CDR2 YSYEKL. The CDR3 sequence is CASSQYGELFF. The CDR3 DNA sequence: TGCGCCAGCAGCCAGTACGGGGAGCTGTTTTTT.

The V gene is TRBV18, the J gene TRBJ2-7; 8 bases match TRBD1. The CDR3 is made up of 13 amino acids. Germline assignment: CDR1 KGHSH and CDR2 LQKENI. V was clipped by 6 bases and J by 6 bases; unmatched bases: 7. The CDR3 coding sequence is TGTGCCAGCTCCCCGCAGGGGGCTGGCGAGCAGTACTTC. Amino acid sequence: CASSPQGAGEQYF. Filled out from reference TRBV18 and TRBJ2-7, the complete variable domain reads NAGVMQNPRHLVRRRGQEARLRCSPMKGHSHVYWYRQLPEEGLKFMVYLQKENIIDESGMPKERFSAEFPKEGPSILRIQQVVRGDSAAYFCASSPQGAGEQYFGPGTRLTVT.

The chain employs TRBV6-5 and TRBJ2-7, with 9 bases that match TRBD1. The V gene end was trimmed by 4 bases and the J gene end by 4 bases; junction bases not matched to a gene: 8. Germline values: CDR1 MNHEY, CDR2 SVGAGI. This CDR3 contains 15 residues. DNA for the CDR3: TGTGCCAGCAGTTCGACCGGGACAGGGAAATACGAGCAGTACTTC. Residues: CASSSTGTGKYEQYF.

V is TRBV6-5 and J is TRBJ2-1; 11 positions match TRBD2. This CDR3 has 14 amino acids. Trimming took 7 bases from V and 7 from J; bases not matched to a gene: 6. Germline V lookup: CDR1 MNHEY, CDR2 SVGAGI. The CDR3 DNA reads TGTGCCAGCAAATTGGGACTAGCGGCAAATGAGCAGTTCTTC. It yields the protein CASKLGLAANEQFF.